This T cell receptor beta chain was captured by sequencing in a study of cytomegalovirus exposure and HLA in healthy donors. The sample holds a few counts of this clone. The PCR ran on 60 Vbeta and 13 Jbeta primers. Measured with immunoSEQ multiplex PCR; TCRdb has only the in-frame clones, and not every one. There are roughly 200,000 clones in the sample; roughly 68% occur only once, and less than 3% lies in the top ten. Germline-derived CDR1 and CDR2 are SNHLY and FYNNEI. With 5 bases removed from V and 0 bases from J, the gap between germline ends came to 14 bases. The CDR3 spans 16 residues. This chain uses TRBV2 with TRBJ1-5; D might be TRBD1 (5 bases). The sample comprised PBMCs. The TCR originated in a man aged 40-55 years in good health and CMV-seropositive. As DNA, the CDR3 is TGTGCCAGCAGTCCCCAGGGTTCGTCTAGCAATCAGCCCCAGCATTTT. This encodes CASSPQGSSSNQPQHF.